One sample yielded the 27 T cell receptor beta chains listed below, sequenced in a study of response to subunit inactivated influenza vaccine. TCRdb analysed the RT-PCR reads with MiXCR anew, one entry per CDR3 protein. This table has approximately 700,000 distinct CDR3 sequences, 15% to 18% appearing once. The material sequenced was PBMCs from blood, taken 12 days after vaccination. The receptors were gathered from a man aged 45-65 years who received an inactivated influenza vaccine.

V usage is TRBV15 and J usage is TRBJ2-1; TRBD2 agrees at 8 bases. Germline CDR1 reads LNHNV; CDR2 reads YYDKDF (reference sequence). The J segment lost 10 bases and the V segment lost 3 bases, leaving 8 bases of the junction unmatched. The CDR3 consists of 14 residues. The CDR3 bases are TGTGCCACCAGCAGGGGGGGACTAGGGATGGAGCAGTTCTTC. Translation gives CATSRGGLGMEQFF.

The rearrangement joins TRBV7-2 to TRBJ2-7; TRBD2 matches at 12 bases. Germline lookup yields CDR1 SGHTA and CDR2 FQGNSA. This CDR3 is 15 amino acids long. J was trimmed by 7 bases and V by 5 bases; bases with no gene match: 9. CDR3 bases: TGTGCCAGCAGCGTAAGACTAGCGGGAGCGAAGGAGCAGTACTTC. Translated: CASSVRLAGAKEQYF.

The chain is built from TRBV15 and TRBJ2-1, with D possibly being TRBD2 (6 bases). CDR3 size: 13 residues. V gave up 8 bases and J gave up 4 bases, with 12 bases separating them. Per germline, CDR1 LNHNV and CDR2 YYDKDF (reference sequence). CDR3 region: CATSPGLYNEQFF. In DNA, the CDR3 is TGTGCCACCTCCCCGGGACTGTACAATGAGCAGTTCTTC.

The chain links TRBV27 to TRBJ2-1, with 7 bases identical to TRBD1. Germline V gene lookup returns CDR1 MNHEY and CDR2 SMNVEV (reference sequence). V gave up 5 bases and J gave up 3 bases; unmatched junction bases: 7. CDR3 length: 15 residues. CDR3 sequence (DNA): TGTGCCAGCAGTCCCGGGACAGCCGGCTACAATGAGCAGTTCTTC. Translation gives CASSPGTAGYNEQFF.

This sequence joins TRBV7-8 and TRBJ2-1; D is possibly TRBD1 (5 bases). Germline V gene data show CDR1 as SGHVS and CDR2 as FQNEAQ. There are 15 residues in the CDR3. Trimming removed 1 base at V and 3 bases at J, with 10 bases between. The CDR3 loop is CASSLGPGNYNEQFF. CDR3 nucleotide sequence: TGTGCCAGCAGCTTAGGGCCAGGGAACTACAATGAGCAGTTCTTC.

This clonotype was seen a few times. J is TRBJ2-5 and V is TRBV28; 9 bases agree with TRBD1. The germline CDR1 and CDR2 sequences are MDHEN and SYDVKM. The CDR3 length is 16 residues. Trimming at V came to 4 bases and at J to 2 bases, leaving 8 bases not matched to a gene. DNA for the CDR3: TGTGCCAGCAGTTCCCAGGACAGGGGTTATCAAGAGACCCAGTACTTC. This codes for CASSSQDRGYQETQYF.

This clonotype was seen more than once but under ten times. This chain connects TRBV3-1 to TRBJ2-5; TRBD2 matches at 8 bases. The CDR3 is 16 amino acids. Germline CDR1 is LGHDT and CDR2 is YNNKEL (reference sequence). Germline trimming cut 6 bases from V and 2 bases from J; bases unmatched to any gene: 11. The chain's CDR3 is CASSPWREAGQETQYF. CDR3 nucleotides: TGTGCCAGCAGTCCGTGGCGGGAGGCGGGGCAAGAGACCCAGTACTTC.

A few counts support this clonotype. The chain joins TRBV2 to TRBJ2-7; possibly TRBD2 for D (5 bases). CDR3 length: 15 residues. CDR1 and CDR2 (germline): SNHLY, FYNNEI. V gave up 6 bases and J gave up 7 bases, with 22 bases separating them. For the CDR3, the DNA is TGTGCCAGCAGAGGGAGCCGCACATCTATGGGGGAGCAGTACTTC. This translates into CASRGSRTSMGEQYF.

Many counts were recorded for this clonotype. The V call is TRBV6-2 or TRBV6-3, the J call TRBJ2-5; 9 bases map to TRBD2. Germline V CDR1 and CDR2: MNHEY, SVGEGT. V gave up 5 bases and J gave up 0 bases; unmatched junction bases: 7. The CDR3 runs to 16 residues. The CDR3 protein is CASSHRTSEYQETQYF. CDR3 coding DNA: TGTGCCAGCAGTCACCGGACTAGCGAGTACCAAGAGACCCAGTACTTC.

V gene TRBV7-2 combines with J gene TRBJ2-4; 8 nucleotides agree with TRBD2. This CDR3 is built from 17 residues. Trimming removed 7 bases from V and 0 bases from J; junction bases left unmatched: 11. Germline V gene data show CDR1 as SGHTA and CDR2 as FQGNSA. The CDR3 here is CASNRSSGDLAKNIQYF. In DNA form, the CDR3 reads TGTGCCAGCAACCGGAGTAGCGGGGATTTAGCCAAAAACATTCAGTACTTC.

The chain recombines TRBV12-3 or TRBV12-4 with TRBJ1-6; weak D call: TRBD1 (5 bases). The CDR3 runs to 14 residues. The ends were cut back, 3 bases at V and 10 bases at J, with 13 bases in the middle. In DNA form, the CDR3 reads TGTGCCAGCAGTTTCCGGGACTTACGATCACCCCTCCACTTT. Its protein product is CASSFRDLRSPLHF.

This clonotype was recorded only once. This chain links TRBV7-8 with TRBJ1-2, with 7 bases matching TRBD1. The CDR3 totals 15 residues. The germline V gene has CDR1 SGHVS and CDR2 FQNEAQ. Trimming at V came to 1 base and at J to 8 bases, leaving 10 bases not matched to a gene. CDR3 loop: CASSLVGETGRGYTF. Written as DNA, the CDR3 is TGTGCCAGCAGCTTAGTCGGAGAGACAGGGAGAGGCTACACCTTC.

This rearrangement joins TRBV12-5 to TRBJ2-3; D is undetermined. CDR1 is LGHNT and CDR2 is FRNRAP in the germline V gene. V lost 3 bases, J lost 2 bases, and 12 bases lay in between. CDR3 length: 15 residues. CDR3 residues: CASGLILGPTDTQYF. CDR3 in DNA: TGTGCTAGTGGTTTAATTCTGGGCCCCACAGATACGCAGTATTTT.

This clonotype was counted at least ten times. The V and J genes are TRBV12-3 or TRBV12-4 and TRBJ1-6; perhaps TRBD1 as D (6 bases). CDR3 length: 15 amino acids. The ends were cut back, 1 base at V and 9 bases at J, with 13 bases in the middle. CDR3: CASSLVRGLVSPLHF. DNA of the CDR3: TGTGCCAGCAGTTTAGTTCGGGGGCTCGTTTCACCCCTCCACTTT.

This clonotype appeared a single time. The J gene is TRBJ2-3, the V gene TRBV7-6; D might be TRBD1 or TRBD2, each matching 5 bases. This CDR3 contains 12 residues. V lost 5 bases, J lost 7 bases, and 10 bases lay in between. Germline CDR1 SGHVS, CDR2 FNYEAQ. The CDR3 protein is CASSPGGNTQYF. CDR3 nucleotide sequence: TGTGCCAGCAGCCCTGGGGGAAATACGCAGTATTTT.

There are a few counts of this clonotype. The chain employs TRBV11-2 and TRBJ2-7; D is possibly TRBD1 or TRBD2 (5 bases each). Trimming removed 7 bases at V and 3 bases at J, with 19 bases between. From germline, CDR1 is SGHAT and CDR2 FQNNGV. CDR3 length: 15 residues. CDR3 coding DNA: TGTGCCAGCAACAATTACCGGGACGGAAGCTACGAGCAGTACTTC. The encoded protein is CASNNYRDGSYEQYF.

The chain has TRBV7-2 and TRBJ2-4; 10 nucleotides match TRBD2. From germline, CDR1 is SGHTA and CDR2 FQGNSA. CDR3 length: 16 amino acids. The ends lost 0 bases at V and 5 bases at J; junction bases unmatched: 4. The chain's CDR3 is CASSLAQRGGQNIQYF. CDR3 nucleotide sequence: TGTGCCAGCAGCTTAGCACAGCGGGGGGGACAAAACATTCAGTACTTC.

This clonotype was counted only a few times. The gene calls are TRBV7-9 and TRBJ2-1, with TRBD2 identical over 7 bases. Germline V gives CDR1 SEHNR, CDR2 FQNEAQ (reference sequence). CDR3 length: 15 residues. Trimming took 5 bases from V and 8 from J; bases not matched to a gene: 12. In DNA form, the CDR3 reads TGTGCCAGCAGCAAGACTAGCTTTGAGGGCGATGAGCAGTTCTTC. It specifies CASSKTSFEGDEQFF.

This clonotype was observed many times. V usage is TRBV7-2 and J usage is TRBJ1-4, with 7 nucleotides matching TRBD1. The CDR3 is 14 amino acids. The germline V gene has CDR1 SGHTA and CDR2 FQGNSA. The ends lost 0 bases at V and 7 bases at J; junction bases unmatched: 2. The CDR3 bases are TGTGCCAGCAGCTTAGCGCAGGGGGTTGAAAAACTGTTTTTT. It codes for CASSLAQGVEKLFF.

The table lists this clonotype with many counts. The rearrangement links TRBV12-3 or TRBV12-4 to TRBJ1-5; tentative D call: TRBD1 (5 bases). The CDR3 covers 14 residues. V was cut by 2 bases and J by 4 bases, with 9 bases left in between. The CDR3 DNA follows: TGTGCCAGCAGTTTACAGGGATGGAATCAGCCCCAGCATTTT. It is translated as CASSLQGWNQPQHF.

The chain recombines TRBV10-3 with TRBJ2-3, with 11 nucleotides matching TRBD1. In germline, CDR1 is ENHRY, CDR2 SYGVKD. The CDR3 length is 17 residues. J gave up 4 bases and V 6 bases, and 12 bases lay outside the gene matches. CDR3 DNA sequence: TGTGCCATCAGCCTGGGGACAGGGGGGACGCACGCAGATACGCAGTATTTT. It translates to CAISLGTGGTHADTQYF.

This clonotype has a handful of counts. The V call is TRBV29-1, the J call TRBJ1-2, with 8 bases lining up with TRBD1. The CDR3 has 13 residues. The V gene end was trimmed by 6 bases and the J gene end by 2 bases; junction bases not matched to a gene: 5. The V gene's germline CDR1 is SQVTM and CDR2 ANQGSEA. The CDR3 here is CSVGDRRNYGYTF. As DNA, the CDR3 is TGCAGCGTAGGGGACAGGAGAAACTATGGCTACACCTTC.

This clonotype was recorded at least ten times. The rearrangement uses TRBV7-2 and TRBJ2-7, with 8 bases that match TRBD1. Germline trimming cut 1 base from V and 4 bases from J; bases unmatched to any gene: 3. The germline V gene encodes CDR1 SGHTA and CDR2 FQGNSA. The length of the CDR3 is 14 residues. In nucleotides, the CDR3 is TGTGCCAGCAGCTTAGGGAGGACAGGGTACGAGCAGTACTTC. Encoded protein: CASSLGRTGYEQYF.

The chain carries TRBV28 and TRBJ2-4; no clear D gene. Germline assignment: CDR1 MDHEN and CDR2 SYDVKM. The CDR3 covers 19 residues. The V gene lost 6 bases and the J gene lost 0 bases, with 24 bases spanning the gap. The CDR3 sequence is CASRSRRLQRSLAKNIQYF. The CDR3 DNA reads TGTGCCAGCAGGTCTCGGAGACTGCAGAGAAGTCTAGCCAAAAACATTCAGTACTTC.

This clonotype was counted many times. The chain links TRBV12-3 or TRBV12-4 to TRBJ2-1; D gene unclear. The ends were cut back, 10 bases at V and 2 bases at J, with 15 bases in the middle. This CDR3 region has 14 residues. Here the CDR3 reads CAIRRGVAYNEQFF. The CDR3 nucleotides read TGTGCCATCCGACGTGGCGTGGCCTACAATGAGCAGTTCTTC.

The genes are TRBV2 and TRBJ1-2; D gene unclear. Germline CDR1 reads SNHLY; CDR2 reads FYNNEI. The V gene lost 6 bases and the J gene lost 4 bases, with 15 bases spanning the gap. The CDR3 covers 14 residues. The CDR3 protein is CASSLGQAIYGYTF. CDR3 DNA sequence: TGTGCCAGCAGCCTTGGGCAGGCGATCTATGGCTACACCTTC.

This clonotype was seen only a few times. The chain combines TRBV2 with TRBJ1-1; perhaps TRBD1 as D (5 bases). Germline loops: CDR1 SNHLY, CDR2 FYNNEI. Trimming shortened V by 7 bases and J by 10 bases, and 13 bases separated the two germline ends. The CDR3 is 11 residues long. CDR3 bases: TGTGCCAGCATTGGCCAGGGAGGAGCTTTCTTT. This sequence encodes CASIGQGGAFF.